These 3 T cell receptor beta chains were sequenced from one sample in a study of blood T cell repertoires in COVID-19. Method: immunoSEQ multiplex PCR; TCRdb's copy keeps in-frame clones and lacks some. The table lists roughly 80,000 clones, over 75% of them singletons. The specimen sequenced was peripheral blood. Every receptor here comes from a man aged 50 or older with active COVID-19.

The CDR3: CASRPTPVVDTQYF. CDR3 sequence (DNA): TGTGCCAGTAGACCAACCCCAGTCGTCGATACGCAGTATTTT. The chain carries TRBV19 and TRBJ2-3; D remains ambiguous. The germline V and J ends were trimmed by 6 bases and 6 bases, with 16 bases remaining between them. Per the germline V gene, CDR1 is LNHDA and CDR2 is SQIVND (reference sequence). This CDR3 has 14 residues.

The J gene is TRBJ2-2, the V gene TRBV5-1; 13 positions match TRBD2. Germline V CDR1 and CDR2: SGHRS, YFSETQ. The J segment lost 6 bases and the V segment lost 3 bases, leaving 2 bases of the junction unmatched. The length of the CDR3 is 15 residues. CDR3 bases: TGCGCCAGCAGCTCCGGGACTAGCGGGGCCGGGGAGCTGTTTTTT. It yields the protein CASSSGTSGAGELFF. Drawing the rest from reference TRBV5-1 and TRBJ2-2, the complete variable domain is KAGVTQTPRYLIKTRGQQVTLSCSPISGHRSVSWYQQTPGQGLQFLFEYFSETQRNKGNFPGRFSGRQFSNSRSEMNVSTLELGDSALYLCASSSGTSGAGELFFGEGSRLTVL.

The V gene is TRBV5-1, the J gene TRBJ1-1; 8 bases agree with TRBD1. The CDR3 sequence is 14 residues long. V shed 2 bases and J 1 base; nucleotides not matched to a gene: 1. Germline lookup yields CDR1 SGHRS and CDR2 YFSETQ. Here the CDR3 reads CASSFTGGNTEAFF. The DNA of the CDR3 is TGCGCCAGCAGCTTCACAGGGGGGAACACTGAAGCTTTCTTT.